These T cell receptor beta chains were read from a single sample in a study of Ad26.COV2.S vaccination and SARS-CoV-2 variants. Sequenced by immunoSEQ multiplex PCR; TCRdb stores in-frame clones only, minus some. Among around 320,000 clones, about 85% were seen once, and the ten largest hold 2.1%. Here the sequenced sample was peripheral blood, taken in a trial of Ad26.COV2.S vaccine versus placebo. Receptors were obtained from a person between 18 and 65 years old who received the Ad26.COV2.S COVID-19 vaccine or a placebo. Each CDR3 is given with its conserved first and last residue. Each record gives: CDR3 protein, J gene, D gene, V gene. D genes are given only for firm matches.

CASSLAGTSGYEQYF	TRBJ2-7	TRBD2	TRBV7-9
CASSTALSSYNEQFF	TRBJ2-1	NA	TRBV5-1
CASSIHRGLGNQPQHF	TRBJ1-5	TRBD1	TRBV13
CASSSTGEQPQHF	TRBJ1-5	TRBD1	TRBV3-1/TRBV3-2
CATSPGMGIVHGYTF	TRBJ1-2	NA	TRBV24-1
CASSQASVNTEAFF	TRBJ1-1	NA	TRBV4-1
CAISESVPGQGTYGYTF	TRBJ1-2	TRBD1	TRBV10-3
CASSGIEETQYF	TRBJ2-5	NA	TRBV2
CASSPLAGLYNEQFF	TRBJ2-1	NA	TRBV14
CASSLGEINEKLFF	TRBJ1-4	NA	TRBV5-1
CASSLGGWGEETQYF	TRBJ2-5	NA	TRBV5-6
CASSYRLGDLYEQYF	TRBJ2-7	NA	TRBV6-5
CASSLRGGTEAFF	TRBJ1-1	NA	TRBV7-3
CASSYRTMRGANVLTF	TRBJ2-6	NA	TRBV6-2/TRBV6-3
CASSLSIETQYF	TRBJ2-5	NA	TRBV7-9
CSVDRRGDYGYTF	TRBJ1-2	NA	TRBV29-1
CATSVRLNQPQHF	TRBJ1-5	NA	TRBV15
CASSLRTVLYEQYF	TRBJ2-7	NA	TRBV7-8
CASSPGLGITEAFF	TRBJ1-1	NA	TRBV5-1
CASSLSGSSADTQYF	TRBJ2-3	NA	TRBV5-6
CASREGGGKLFF	TRBJ1-4	NA	TRBV7-2
CASRGLVRNEQFF	TRBJ2-1	TRBD2	TRBV25-1
CASRPQASGGAVKDEQFF	TRBJ2-1	TRBD2	TRBV7-2
CASNLAAGGNEQFF	TRBJ2-1	TRBD2	TRBV3-1/TRBV3-2
CASSKWKGPTNEKLFF	TRBJ1-4	NA	TRBV5-8
CASSLFSETQYF	TRBJ2-5	NA	TRBV5-1
CASSFDSDTEAFF	TRBJ1-1	NA	TRBV7-3
CAVTDWNYNEQFF	TRBJ2-1	NA	TRBV24-1
CASSPRQDYEQYF	TRBJ2-7	NA	TRBV6-5
CASSLDMNTEAFF	TRBJ1-1	NA	TRBV2
CASRRTANYGYTF	TRBJ1-2	NA	TRBV5-1
CASSLRRVGAQPQHF	TRBJ1-5	NA	TRBV28
CASSFRQGYEQYF	TRBJ2-7	NA	TRBV5-1
CASSFRTEAFF	TRBJ1-1	NA	TRBV7-9
CASMDRLYGYTF	TRBJ1-2	NA	TRBV19
CASTRRDRDGYTF	TRBJ1-2	TRBD1	TRBV12-3/TRBV12-4
CASSPGGNGNTIYF	TRBJ1-3	TRBD1	TRBV5-1
CASSLASGAQQETQYF	TRBJ2-5	NA	TRBV7-2
CASRRTGVYNEKLFF	TRBJ1-4	TRBD1	TRBV11-2
CASSQAVGAETQYF	TRBJ2-5	NA	TRBV4-2
CASSPDSEAFF	TRBJ1-1	NA	TRBV7-9
CASSGDRASEQYF	TRBJ2-7	TRBD1	TRBV28
CASSPSLRQGYTF	TRBJ1-2	NA	TRBV28
CASSSTTGGPPDEQYF	TRBJ2-7	TRBD1	TRBV13
CASSPAGLNTEAFF	TRBJ1-1	NA	TRBV18
CASTRWKGISYEQYF	TRBJ2-7	NA	TRBV27
CAWSVAAEEQFF	TRBJ2-1	NA	TRBV30
CASSLLGNYGYTF	TRBJ1-2	NA	TRBV13
CASREGGDAEKLFF	TRBJ1-4	NA	TRBV28
CASSALGTGELFF	TRBJ2-2	NA	TRBV3-1/TRBV3-2
CASSYTGQGREQYF	TRBJ2-7	TRBD1	TRBV7-6
CASSGGQTLGDEKLFF	TRBJ1-4	TRBD1	TRBV5-1
CASSPLTMNTEAFF	TRBJ1-1	NA	TRBV18
CAWSTKQKFYNEQFF	TRBJ2-1	NA	TRBV30
CASSQLGTSGGSTDTQYF	TRBJ2-3	TRBD2	TRBV4-1
CASSPPGPIGETQYF	TRBJ2-5	NA	TRBV18
CASNGESADTQYF	TRBJ2-3	NA	TRBV7-9
CATSREVGGSTGELFF	TRBJ2-2	NA	TRBV15
CASSGRKMLSPSGNEQFF	TRBJ2-1	NA	TRBV2
CASSLSRGEEQYF	TRBJ2-7	NA	TRBV5-1